The 22 T cell receptor beta chains in this list originate from one sample, sequenced in a study of CD8 T cells in Susac syndrome. The RNA, roughly 0.5 to 1 ug, was put through reverse transcription using random hexamers. TCRdb reprocessed the immunoSEQ multiplex PCR reads via MiXCR and lists one record per CDR3 protein. The repertoire consists of about 60,000 distinct CDR3 sequences, with around nine tenths occurring once and the leading ten covering 0.2%. The specimen sequenced was CD8+ T cells from PBMCs. These receptors came from a human donor in good health.

The chain has TRBV20-1 and TRBJ2-1; D not resolved. Trimming pared 3 bases from V and 7 bases from J, leaving 7 bases between. CDR1 is DFQATT and CDR2 is SNEGSKA in the germline V gene (reference sequence). The CDR3 has 11 amino acids. The CDR3, as DNA: TGCAGTGCTAGGGGTCGTAATGAGCAGTTCTTC. Encoded protein: CSARGRNEQFF.

V and J are TRBV27 and TRBJ2-7; D unclear. Germline-derived CDR1 and CDR2 are MNHEY and SMNVEV (reference sequence). The V and J ends lost 0 bases and 4 bases respectively, with 16 bases between them. The CDR3 contains 16 residues. CDR3 DNA sequence: TGTGCCAGCAGTTTATCGATTGACTTCCTAGGGTACGAGCAGTACTTC. Translated, it gives CASSLSIDFLGYEQYF.

V usage is TRBV7-8 and J usage is TRBJ1-1; D not resolved. Per the germline V gene, CDR1 is SGHVS and CDR2 is FQNEAQ. V gave up 1 base and J gave up 4 bases, with 7 bases separating them. The CDR3 is 13 amino acids. The CDR3 reads CASSLEGSTEAFF. The CDR3 bases are TGTGCCAGCAGCTTAGAAGGGTCCACTGAAGCTTTCTTT. Complete variable domain (other parts from reference TRBV7-8 and TRBJ1-1): GAGVSQSPRYKVAKRGQDVALRCDPISGHVSLFWYQQALGQGPEFLTYFQNEAQLDKSGLPSDRFFAERPEGSVSTLKIQRTQQEDSAVYLCASSLEGSTEAFFGQGTRLTVV.

V gene TRBV18 combines with J gene TRBJ1-4; no clear D gene. V was shortened by 6 bases and J by 5 bases, with 19 bases between the two germline ends. CDR1 is KGHSH and CDR2 is LQKENI in the germline V gene. The CDR3 contains 16 residues. The CDR3 spells CASSEFGDIRNEKLFF. DNA of the CDR3: TGTGCCAGCTCCGAATTCGGAGACATCCGGAATGAAAAACTGTTTTTT.

The chain couples TRBV5-4 to TRBJ1-2; D unresolved. The CDR3 is made up of 11 amino acids. Germline CDR1 reads SGHNT; CDR2 reads YYREEE (reference sequence). Trimming took off 0 bases at V and 12 bases at J, with 9 bases between the two ends. CDR3 sequence reads: CASSLGSADTF. The CDR3 DNA sequence: TGTGCCAGCAGCTTGGGATCGGCGGACACCTTC.

This chain links TRBV27 with TRBJ1-1; D gene ambiguous. Germline CDR1 reads MNHEY; CDR2 reads SMNVEV (reference sequence). V lost 5 bases, J lost 4 bases, and 8 bases lay in between. The CDR3 loop spans 12 amino acids. For the CDR3, the DNA is TGTGCCAGCAGTCCCGGACTCACTGAAGCTTTCTTT. It specifies CASSPGLTEAFF.

CDR3 region: CASSLGYQETQYF. DNA for the CDR3: TGTGCCAGCAGTTTGGGTTACCAAGAGACCCAGTACTTC. The chain joins TRBV27 to TRBJ2-5, with D unresolved. The V gene's germline CDR1 is MNHEY and CDR2 SMNVEV (reference sequence). The CDR3 covers 13 residues. V was cut by 3 bases and J by 0 bases, with 5 bases left in between.

J is TRBJ2-3 and V is TRBV20-1; 12 nucleotides align to TRBD1. CDR1 and CDR2 (germline): DFQATT, SNEGSKA (reference sequence). The junction had 3 bases not matched to a gene; V was cut back by 0 bases and J by 5 bases. The CDR3 runs 15 residues. CDR3 bases: TGCAGTGCTAGAGAGGGACAGGGGGCAGGAGATACGCAGTATTTT. This gives the protein CSAREGQGAGDTQYF.

V usage is TRBV18 and J usage is TRBJ1-5; 7 nucleotides line up with TRBD1. The V and J ends lost 8 bases and 6 bases, in that order; junction bases with no gene match: 7. The length of the CDR3 is 13 residues. CDR1 KGHSH and CDR2 LQKENI come from the germline V gene. The CDR3: CASTPGGSQPQHF. The CDR3 region has the DNA TGTGCCAGCACCCCAGGGGGTAGTCAGCCCCAGCATTTT.

This rearrangement joins TRBV7-9 to TRBJ1-5; 8 nucleotides line up with TRBD1. Germline lookup yields CDR1 SEHNR and CDR2 FQNEAQ (reference sequence). This CDR3 region has 15 residues. The J segment lost 2 bases and the V segment lost 4 bases, leaving 4 bases of the junction unmatched. The CDR3, as DNA: TGTGCCAGCAGCTCCACAGGGGGAGGCAATCAGCCCCAGCATTTT. Residues: CASSSTGGGNQPQHF.

The genes are TRBV14 and TRBJ2-1, with D possibly being TRBD1 or TRBD2 (5 bases each). The CDR3 contains 16 residues. The germline V gene encodes CDR1 SGHDN and CDR2 FVKESK. Trimming stripped 5 bases from V and 5 bases from J, with 19 bases between. CDR3 nucleotides: TGTGCCAGCAGCGAACTAGGGGCCCTATTAAACAATGAGCAGTTCTTC. This translates into CASSELGALLNNEQFF.

This chain connects TRBV6-5 to TRBJ2-6; D remains unclear. CDR1 and CDR2 from the germline V gene are MNHEY and SVGAGI. Trimming stripped 2 bases from V and 4 bases from J, with 9 bases between. CDR3 length equals 15 residues. The CDR3 loop is CASSYQAAGANVLTF. CDR3 in DNA: TGTGCCAGCAGTTACCAGGCTGCCGGGGCCAACGTCCTGACTTTC.

The V call is TRBV6-1, the J call TRBJ1-2; D ambiguous. This CDR3 is built from 14 residues. Germline V CDR1 and CDR2: MNHNS, SASEGT. Trimming shortened V by 1 base and J by 6 bases, and 12 bases separated the two germline ends. Written as DNA, the CDR3 is TGTGCCAGCAGTGAAGGGGCCGAGAGGCATGGCTACACCTTC. It is translated as CASSEGAERHGYTF.

CDR3: CASSYGISTYEQYF. DNA of the CDR3: TGTGCCAGCAGTTACGGGATATCAACCTACGAGCAGTACTTC. V and J are TRBV6-2 or TRBV6-3 and TRBJ2-7; D ambiguous. Germline V gene sequence: CDR1 MNHEY, CDR2 SVGEGT. The CDR3 is 14 residues long. V lost 2 bases and J lost 2, with 10 bases in between.

This clonotype showed up just once. The rearrangement uses TRBV7-6 and TRBJ1-4; 7 nucleotides agree with TRBD1. This CDR3 is built from 15 residues. J was trimmed by 7 bases and V by 5 bases; bases with no gene match: 10. The germline CDR1 and CDR2 sequences are SGHVS and FNYEAQ. This CDR3 is CASSVGQARSEKLFF. CDR3 nucleotides: TGTGCCAGCAGCGTCGGACAGGCGAGGAGTGAAAAACTGTTTTTT.

This clonotype is a singleton in its sample. This sequence joins TRBV18 and TRBJ2-5, with 7 positions matching TRBD1. This CDR3 has 14 residues. Germline CDR1 is KGHSH and CDR2 is LQKENI. Germline trimming cut 4 bases from V and 1 base from J; bases unmatched to any gene: 3. CDR3 nucleotides: TGTGCCAGCTCACGAGGGACAGTCCAAGAGACCCAGTACTTC. Amino acid sequence: CASSRGTVQETQYF.

V usage is TRBV7-9 and J usage is TRBJ1-1; no clear D. There are 14 residues in the CDR3. The V gene's germline CDR1 is SEHNR and CDR2 FQNEAQ (reference sequence). The V and J ends lost 3 bases and 3 bases respectively, with 11 bases between them. This CDR3 is CASSFGEGDTEAFF. CDR3 nucleotides: TGTGCCAGCAGCTTCGGGGAAGGTGACACTGAAGCTTTCTTT.

This chain connects TRBV27 to TRBJ2-7; either TRBD1 or TRBD2 may supply D (5 bases each). The CDR3 covers 16 residues. V lost 6 bases to trimming and J lost 1 base, with 19 bases between them. The germline V gene encodes CDR1 MNHEY and CDR2 SMNVEV (reference sequence). CDR3 bases: TGTGCCAGCAGAATCGGGCAGGGCACGGGGTCCTACGAGCAGTACTTC. This codes for CASRIGQGTGSYEQYF.

The genes are TRBV7-9 and TRBJ1-6; 9 nucleotides align to TRBD1. CDR3 length equals 15 residues. After removal of 1 base from V and 10 bases from J, the junction contained 5 bases not matched to a gene. From germline, CDR1 is SEHNR and CDR2 FQNEAQ (reference sequence). CDR3 DNA: TGTGCCAGCAGCTTAGTCGGGACAGGGCACTCACCCCTCCACTTT. This gives the protein CASSLVGTGHSPLHF.

The V gene is TRBV24-1, the J gene TRBJ2-2; a possible D gene is TRBD1 (5 bases). CDR1 is KGHDR, CDR2 SFDVKD, per germline. The CDR3 is made up of 14 amino acids. V was cut by 6 bases and J by 1 base, with 8 bases left in between. The CDR3 DNA follows: TGTGCCACCAGTTTAACAGGGAACACCGGGGAGCTGTTTTTT. Protein: CATSLTGNTGELFF.

The V gene is TRBV19, the J gene TRBJ1-5; the D gene is possibly TRBD1 (5 bases). Germline CDR1 is LNHDA and CDR2 is SQIVND (reference sequence). The CDR3 runs to 16 residues. V lost 7 bases and J 6 bases, leaving 22 bases between the germline ends. The CDR3 DNA follows: TGTGCCAGTACCACTGACCGGGGGGGGGTTTCTCAGCCCCAGCATTTT. Protein sequence: CASTTDRGGVSQPQHF.

This CDR3 reads CASSKPGQGRYSYNSPLHF. The DNA of the CDR3 is TGTGCCAGCAGCAAACCGGGACAAGGACGATACTCCTATAATTCACCCCTCCACTTT. V usage is TRBV27 and J usage is TRBJ1-6; maybe TRBD1 (6 bases). The CDR3 is 19 residues long. CDR1 is MNHEY, CDR2 SMNVEV, per germline (reference sequence). V was pared by 6 bases and J by 0 bases, with 21 bases between.